These 17 T cell receptor beta chains originate from one sample sequenced in a study of CD8+ T cells in alopecia areata. Once RNA had been extracted, it was reverse transcribed into cDNA to act as the sequencing template. TCRdb keeps only in-frame clones here, not all; method: immunoSEQ multiplex PCR. The data hold about 160,000 clones, with 55% to 75% observed a single time. Treatment described: oral pan-JAK inhibitor, 5-10 mg twice daily. This sample comprised CD4+ T cells sorted from blood, obtained at week 4, from a patient treated with tofacitinib. These receptors were taken from a human donor with alopecia areata.

This chain joins TRBV30 and TRBJ1-2; possible D gene TRBD1, 5 bases. The V gene's germline CDR1 is GTSNPN and CDR2 SVGIG (reference sequence). CDR3 length: 13 residues. V shed 6 bases and J shed 0 bases, with 11 bases lying between them. The CDR3 here is CACGGLANYGYTF. The CDR3 DNA follows: TGTGCCTGTGGGGGGTTAGCTAACTATGGCTACACCTTC.

This clone has only one observation. The chain has TRBV15 and TRBJ1-6, with D unclear. The CDR3 length is 15 residues. Germline V gene sequence: CDR1 LNHNV, CDR2 YYDKDF (reference sequence). The V and J ends lost 1 base and 8 bases respectively, with 12 bases between them. CDR3 loop: CATSRGGRIDSPLHF. Here the CDR3 DNA reads TGTGCCACCAGCAGAGGAGGCCGGATTGATTCACCCCTCCACTTT.

V gene TRBV30 combines with J gene TRBJ1-6, with unresolved D. V lost 8 bases, J lost 0 bases, and 8 bases lay in between. This CDR3 has 13 residues. The germline V gene has CDR1 GTSNPN and CDR2 SVGIG (reference sequence). CDR3 loop: CAAGSSYNSPLHF. CDR3 nucleotide sequence: TGTGCCGCCGGGAGCTCCTATAATTCACCCCTCCACTTT.

This clone appeared a few times. This chain links TRBV29-1 with TRBJ2-3; 7 nucleotides match TRBD1. The CDR3 is 13 residues long. V dropped 3 bases and J dropped 3; count of bases not matched to a gene: 3. CDR1 SQVTM and CDR2 ANQGSEA come from the germline V gene. This CDR3 reads CSVDWTGTDTQYF. The CDR3 nucleotides are TGCAGCGTTGACTGGACAGGAACAGATACGCAGTATTTT.

This clone has a handful of counts. J is TRBJ2-3 and V is TRBV4-1, with 8 nucleotides matching TRBD2. V gave up 1 base and J gave up 0 bases; unmatched junction bases: 12. CDR3 length: 19 residues. The germline V gene encodes CDR1 MGHRA and CDR2 YSYEKL. CDR3 sequence reads: CASSQGGSGATSSTDTQYF. The CDR3 DNA is TGCGCCAGCAGCCAAGGGGGTAGCGGGGCAACCTCTAGCACAGATACGCAGTATTTT.

This clone was counted between two and nine times. V and J are TRBV10-3 and TRBJ2-3; no clear D. Germline V lookup: CDR1 ENHRY, CDR2 SYGVKD. The CDR3 spans 15 residues. V was shortened by 5 bases and J by 1 base, with 13 bases between the two germline ends. CDR3 sequence: CAISPQRRRTDTQYF. The DNA of the CDR3 is TGTGCCATCAGTCCTCAGAGACGCCGCACAGATACGCAGTATTTT.

The chain joins TRBV30 to TRBJ1-2, with 10 bases matching TRBD1. After removal of 3 bases from V and 3 bases from J, the junction contained 4 bases not matched to a gene. The germline V gene has CDR1 GTSNPN and CDR2 SVGIG (reference sequence). This CDR3 region has 14 residues. CDR3: CAWSRDRGYYGYTF. The CDR3 nucleotides are TGTGCCTGGAGCCGGGACAGGGGATACTATGGCTACACCTTC.

This sequence joins TRBV30 and TRBJ1-2; D is possibly TRBD1 (5 bases). Germline CDR1 and CDR2: GTSNPN and SVGIG (reference sequence). The V gene lost 3 bases and the J gene lost 8 bases, with 16 bases spanning the gap. This CDR3 comprises 13 residues. The CDR3 coding sequence is TGTGCCTGGAGCCTGGCACTCCAGGGCGGCTACACCTTC. It encodes CAWSLALQGGYTF.

The chain joins TRBV10-3 to TRBJ1-6; possible D gene TRBD1, 5 bases. The CDR3 runs to 13 residues. Between the trimmed V and J ends, which lost 2 bases and 9 bases, there was a span of 8 bases. CDR1 is ENHRY, CDR2 SYGVKD, per germline. CDR3 loop: CAISEGGISPLHF. CDR3 nucleotides: TGTGCCATCAGTGAGGGGGGGATTTCACCCCTCCACTTT.

This rearrangement joins TRBV25-1 to TRBJ1-2; D is perhaps TRBD1 (5 bases). CDR1 and CDR2 from the germline V gene are MGHDK and SYGVNS. Deletions cut 7 bases from V and 3 bases from J, with 12 bases between. This CDR3 comprises 13 residues. CDR3 region: CASKGEWYYGYTF. The CDR3 DNA follows: TGTGCCAGCAAAGGGGAATGGTACTATGGCTACACCTTC.

CDR3 loop: CASSLSAGSGSGANVLTF. The CDR3 nucleotides are TGTGCCAGCAGCTTGTCGGCAGGGTCGGGTTCTGGGGCCAACGTCCTGACTTTC. The chain uses TRBV5-4 and TRBJ2-6; possibly TRBD1 for D (5 bases). Trimming shortened V by 1 base and J by 1 base, and 15 bases separated the two germline ends. CDR3 size: 18 residues. CDR1 and CDR2 (germline): SGHNT, YYREEE (reference sequence).

This clone was detected a few times. The chain carries TRBV30 and TRBJ2-7, with a possible D match to TRBD1 (5 bases). CDR3 size: 15 residues. The ends were cut back, 4 bases at V and 4 bases at J, with 20 bases in the middle. Germline CDR1 is GTSNPN and CDR2 is SVGIG (reference sequence). The CDR3 bases are TGTGCCTGGAATAGTGGGTCAGGGCAGTATTACGAGCAGTACTTC. It yields the protein CAWNSGSGQYYEQYF. Full variable domain (rest looked up from reference TRBV30 and TRBJ2-7): SQTIHQWPATLVQPVGSPLSLECTVEGTSNPNLYWYRQAAGRGLQLLFYSVGIGQISSEVPQNLSASRPQDRQFILSSKKLLLSDSGFYLCAWNSGSGQYYEQYFGPGTRLTVT.

The chain uses TRBV29-1 and TRBJ1-2; D not resolved. CDR1 and CDR2 (germline): SQVTM, ANQGSEA. Trimming took 6 bases from V and 2 from J, leaving 13 bases between them. The CDR3 totals 13 residues. CDR3 sequence reads: CSVPRPRNYGYTF. DNA of the CDR3: TGCAGCGTCCCCAGGCCCCGAAACTATGGCTACACCTTC. Full variable domain (remainder filled in from reference TRBV29-1 and TRBJ1-2): SAVISQKPSRDICQRGTSLTIQCQVDSQVTMMFWYRQQPGQSLTLIATANQGSEATYESGFVIDKFPISRPNLTFSTLTVSNMSPEDSSIYLCSVPRPRNYGYTFGSGTRLTVV.

This rearrangement joins TRBV4-2 to TRBJ2-7; 11 bases line up with TRBD1. V lost 4 bases and J lost 7; bases outside the gene matches: 9. The CDR3 contains 15 residues. Germline CDR1 LGHNA, CDR2 YNFKEQ. The CDR3 coding sequence is TGTGCCAGCAGCCTTCGTGGACAGGGGGCAGAAGAGCAGTACTTC. This translates into CASSLRGQGAEEQYF.

Many counts were recorded for this clone. The same CDR3 can be traced to other DNA sequences in this sample. The rearrangement links TRBV5-1 to TRBJ2-1; D might be TRBD2 (5 bases). CDR1 and CDR2 from the germline V gene are SGHRS and YFSETQ. V was pared by 4 bases and J by 6 bases, with 5 bases between. The CDR3 length is 11 residues. The CDR3 DNA is TGCGCCAGCAGCCGGGGCAATGAGCAGTTCTTC. Encoded protein: CASSRGNEQFF.

The chain combines TRBV5-1 with TRBJ1-5; D perhaps matches TRBD1 (6 bases). Germline loops: CDR1 SGHRS, CDR2 YFSETQ. The CDR3 covers 14 residues. V shed 2 bases and J shed 3 bases, with 9 bases lying between them. The CDR3 DNA reads TGCGCCAGCAGCTTCGGGGGGCTCAATCAGCCCCAGCATTTT. It translates to CASSFGGLNQPQHF.

The chain couples TRBV30 to TRBJ1-6; maybe TRBD1 (5 bases). The germline CDR1 and CDR2 sequences are GTSNPN and SVGIG (reference sequence). V was shortened by 3 bases and J by 0 bases, with 15 bases between the two germline ends. This CDR3 has 17 amino acids. The CDR3, as DNA: TGTGCCTGGAGATATGGGGCAATAAGCTCCTATAATTCACCCCTCCACTTT. The encoded protein is CAWRYGAISSYNSPLHF.